This T cell receptor beta chain was observed in a study of blood T cell repertoires in COVID-19. For the study at large: The origin of the acute and convalescent COVID-19 samples was the United States, Italy and Spain. In each case, the material was cDNA or gDNA derived from T cells, B-cell-depleted T cells, or PBMCs.

In terms of age and location, participants ranged from roughly 18 to 89 years and lived in under 30 US areas. The CDR3 contains 17 residues. CDR1 KGHSH and CDR2 LQKENI come from the germline V gene. V was pared by 2 bases and J by 0 bases, with 3 bases of the junction left unmatched. Original processing methods: Amplification with reference gene primers provided the estimates of nucleated cell counts. The assay was immunoSEQ multiplex PCR, and TCRdb's table has in-frame clones only and misses some. That table furnishes V, J and clone size, whereas the DNA furnished D and trimming. The table records around 290,000 clones, approximately 90% of them present only once.

The genes are TRBV18 and TRBJ2-1; 11 bases line up with TRBD2. Sequencing was performed on PBMCs or T cells enriched from blood (not recorded which). This clonotype was sampled from a woman aged 55-69 years in a cohort exposed to, infected with or recovered from COVID-19 (not recorded which). Here the CDR3 reads CASSPSLAGGSYNEQFF. In DNA, the CDR3 is TGTGCCAGCTCACCAAGTCTAGCGGGAGGCTCCTACAATGAGCAGTTCTTC. Full variable domain (missing parts from reference TRBV18 and TRBJ2-1): NAGVMQNPRHLVRRRGQEARLRCSPMKGHSHVYWYRQLPEEGLKFMVYLQKENIIDESGMPKERFSAEFPKEGPSILRIQQVVRGDSAAYFCASSPSLAGGSYNEQFFGPGTRLTVL.